This T cell receptor beta chain was documented in a study of cytomegalovirus exposure and HLA in healthy donors. Trimming at V came to 4 bases and at J to 4 bases, leaving 7 bases not matched to a gene. Germline CDR1 is ENHRY and CDR2 is SYGVKD. The CDR3 runs 15 residues. This donor's record omits CMV serostatus. Comments on this clone: The antigen is not known.

The PCR ran on 60 Vbeta and 13 Jbeta primers. TCRdb's table, derived via immunoSEQ multiplex PCR, lists solely in-frame clones and lacks some. The sample yields approximately 140,000 clones, 70% to 80% seen once. Findings and limits, study-wide: Researchers left out some V segments, among them TRBV6-2 and TRBV6-3, as indistinguishable. Upon later analysis, HLA-associated TCR beta chains proved more clonally expanded than other, equally common chains.

The material sequenced was PBMCs. The TCR originated in a human donor in good health. The J gene is TRBJ1-5, the V gene TRBV10-3; 7 positions agree with TRBD1. CDR3 sequence (DNA): TGTGCCATCAGTGGGGCGACAGGGCCTAATCAGCCCCAGCATTTT. It codes for CAISGATGPNQPQHF.